The clone carrying this T cell receptor beta chain was detected many times. Regarding time point: blood at routine non-recurrence follow-up after resection. Whole RNA from tumor, nontumor lung or frozen PBMC was sequenced unsorted. From the 5' RACE reads, TCRdb called clonotypes with MiXCR, one entry per CDR3 protein. In the table there are around 27,000 distinct CDR3 sequences, about 6% of which are singletons. V dropped 6 bases and J dropped 7; count of bases not matched to a gene: 0. Germline V gene lookup returns CDR1 MNHEY and CDR2 SVGAGI. The CDR3 sequence is 12 residues long. The entry originates in a study of spatial heterogeneity in lung cancer.

The chain uses TRBV6-5 and TRBJ1-3; 10 bases align to TRBD1. The clonotype originates from a male donor with early-stage non-small cell lung cancer. Sequencing used PBMCs, obtained at follow-up. The DNA of the CDR3 is TGTGCCAGCAGGGGACAGGGGAACACCATATATTTT. Its translation is CASRGQGNTIYF.